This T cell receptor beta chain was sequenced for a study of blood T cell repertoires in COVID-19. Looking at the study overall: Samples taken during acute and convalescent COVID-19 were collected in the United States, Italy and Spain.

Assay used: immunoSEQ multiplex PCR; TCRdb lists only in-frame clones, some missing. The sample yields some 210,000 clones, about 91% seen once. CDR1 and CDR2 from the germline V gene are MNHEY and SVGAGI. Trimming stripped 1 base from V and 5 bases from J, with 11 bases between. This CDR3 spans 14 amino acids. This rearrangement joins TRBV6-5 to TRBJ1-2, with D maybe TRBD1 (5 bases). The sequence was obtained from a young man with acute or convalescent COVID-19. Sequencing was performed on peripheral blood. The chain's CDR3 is CASSYYPGNYGYTF. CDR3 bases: TGTGCCAGCAGTTACTATCCAGGGAATTATGGCTACACCTTC.